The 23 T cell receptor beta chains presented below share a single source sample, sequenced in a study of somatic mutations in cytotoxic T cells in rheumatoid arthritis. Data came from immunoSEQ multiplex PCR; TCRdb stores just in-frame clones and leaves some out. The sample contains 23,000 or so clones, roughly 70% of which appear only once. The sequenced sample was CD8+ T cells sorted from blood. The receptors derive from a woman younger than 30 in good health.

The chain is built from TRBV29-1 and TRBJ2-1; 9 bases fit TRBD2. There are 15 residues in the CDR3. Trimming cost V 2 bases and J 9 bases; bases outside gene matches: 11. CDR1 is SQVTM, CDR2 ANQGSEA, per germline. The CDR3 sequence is CSVERAGGLQGEQFF. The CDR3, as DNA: TGCAGCGTTGAACGTGCGGGAGGGTTACAGGGTGAGCAGTTCTTC.

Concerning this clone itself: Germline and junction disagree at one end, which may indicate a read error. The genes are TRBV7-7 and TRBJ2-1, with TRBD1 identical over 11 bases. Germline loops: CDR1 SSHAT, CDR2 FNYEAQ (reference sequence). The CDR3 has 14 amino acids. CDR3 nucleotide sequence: TGTGCTAGCAGCTTAGGGACAGGGGGAAATGAGCAGTTCTTC. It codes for CASSLGTGGNEQFF. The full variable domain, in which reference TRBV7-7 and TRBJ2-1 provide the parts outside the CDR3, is GAGVSQSPRYKVTKRGQDVTLRCDPISSHATLYWYQQALGQGPEFLTYFNYEAQPDKSGLPSDRFSAERPEGSISTLTIQRTEQRDSAMYRCASSLGTGGNEQFFGPGTRLTVL.

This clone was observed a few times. The CDR3 coding sequence is TGTGCCAGTAGTATACACATCTACCGGGACAGGGAGGCACACGAGCAGTACGTC. Translation: CASSIHIYRDREAHEQYV. The J gene is TRBJ2-7, the V gene TRBV19; 9 bases agree with TRBD1. This CDR3 contains 18 residues. V shed 2 bases, J shed 5 bases, and the junction held 16 bases outside the gene matches. Germline V gives CDR1 LNHDA, CDR2 SQIVND (reference sequence).

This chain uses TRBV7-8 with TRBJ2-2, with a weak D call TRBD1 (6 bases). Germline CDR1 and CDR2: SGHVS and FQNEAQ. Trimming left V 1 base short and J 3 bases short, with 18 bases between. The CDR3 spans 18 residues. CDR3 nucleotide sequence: TGTGCCAGCAGCTTAGGAAGTAAGGACAGAGGGGACACCGGGGAGCTGTTTTTT. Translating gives CASSLGSKDRGDTGELFF.

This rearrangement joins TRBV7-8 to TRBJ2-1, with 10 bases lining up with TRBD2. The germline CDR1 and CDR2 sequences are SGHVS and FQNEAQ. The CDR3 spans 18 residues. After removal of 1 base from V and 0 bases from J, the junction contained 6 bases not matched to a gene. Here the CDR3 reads CASSLDSGGLSSYNEQFF. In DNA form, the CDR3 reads TGTGCCAGCAGCTTAGATAGCGGGGGGTTAAGCTCCTACAATGAGCAGTTCTTC. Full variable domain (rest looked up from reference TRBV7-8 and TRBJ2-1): GAGVSQSPRYKVAKRGQDVALRCDPISGHVSLFWYQQALGQGPEFLTYFQNEAQLDKSGLPSDRFFAERPEGSVSTLKIQRTQQEDSAVYLCASSLDSGGLSSYNEQFFGPGTRLTVL.

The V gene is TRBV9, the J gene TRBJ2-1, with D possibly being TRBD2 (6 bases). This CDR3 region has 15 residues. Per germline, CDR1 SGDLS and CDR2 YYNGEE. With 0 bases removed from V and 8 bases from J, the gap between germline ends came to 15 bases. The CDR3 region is CASSVGGVYEDEQFF. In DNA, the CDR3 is TGTGCCAGCAGCGTAGGGGGGGTTTATGAGGATGAGCAGTTCTTC. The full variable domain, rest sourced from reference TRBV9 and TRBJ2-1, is DSGVTQTPKHLITATGQRVTLRCSPRSGDLSVYWYQQSLDQGLQFLIQYYNGEERAKGNILERFSAQQFPDLHSELNLSSLELGDSALYFCASSVGGVYEDEQFFGPGTRLTVL.

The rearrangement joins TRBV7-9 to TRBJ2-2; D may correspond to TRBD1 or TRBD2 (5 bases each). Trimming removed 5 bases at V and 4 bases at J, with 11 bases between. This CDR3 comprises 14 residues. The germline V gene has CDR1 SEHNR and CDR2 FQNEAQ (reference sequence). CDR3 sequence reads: CASSPQEATGELFF. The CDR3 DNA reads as TGTGCCAGCAGCCCACAGGAGGCCACCGGGGAGCTGTTTTTT.

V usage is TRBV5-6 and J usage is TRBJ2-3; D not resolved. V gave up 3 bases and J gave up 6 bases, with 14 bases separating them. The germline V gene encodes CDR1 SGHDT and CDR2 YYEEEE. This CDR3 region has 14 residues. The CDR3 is CASSSGYHPDTQYF. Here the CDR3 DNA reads TGTGCCAGCAGCTCCGGGTATCACCCCGATACGCAGTATTTT.

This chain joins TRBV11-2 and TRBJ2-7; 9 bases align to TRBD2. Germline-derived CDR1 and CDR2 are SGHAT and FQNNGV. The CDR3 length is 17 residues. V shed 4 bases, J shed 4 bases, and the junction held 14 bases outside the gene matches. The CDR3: CASSSPSDVAGVYEQYF. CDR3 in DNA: TGTGCCAGCAGCTCCCCCTCCGACGTAGCGGGAGTGTACGAGCAGTACTTC.

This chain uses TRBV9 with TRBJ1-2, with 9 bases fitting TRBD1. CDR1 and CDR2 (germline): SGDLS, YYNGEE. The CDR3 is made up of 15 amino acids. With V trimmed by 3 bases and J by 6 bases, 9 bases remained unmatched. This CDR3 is CASSAQGQGSHGYTF. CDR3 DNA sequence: TGTGCCAGCAGCGCCCAGGGACAGGGATCCCATGGCTACACCTTC. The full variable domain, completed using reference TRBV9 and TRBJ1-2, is DSGVTQTPKHLITATGQRVTLRCSPRSGDLSVYWYQQSLDQGLQFLIQYYNGEERAKGNILERFSAQQFPDLHSELNLSSLELGDSALYFCASSAQGQGSHGYTFGSGTRLTVV.

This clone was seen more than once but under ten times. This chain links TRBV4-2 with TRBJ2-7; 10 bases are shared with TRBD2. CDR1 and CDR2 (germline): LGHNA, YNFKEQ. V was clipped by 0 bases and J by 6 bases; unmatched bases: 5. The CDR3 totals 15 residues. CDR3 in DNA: TGTGCCAGCAGCCAAGACAGCGGGAGGGCCCCCGAGCAGTACTTC. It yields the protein CASSQDSGRAPEQYF.

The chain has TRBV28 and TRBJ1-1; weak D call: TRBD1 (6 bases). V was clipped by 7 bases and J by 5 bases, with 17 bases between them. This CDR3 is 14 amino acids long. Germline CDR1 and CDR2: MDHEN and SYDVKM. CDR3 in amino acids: CASTGYRAETEAFF. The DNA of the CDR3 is TGTGCCAGCACCGGATACAGGGCGGAGACTGAAGCTTTCTTT.

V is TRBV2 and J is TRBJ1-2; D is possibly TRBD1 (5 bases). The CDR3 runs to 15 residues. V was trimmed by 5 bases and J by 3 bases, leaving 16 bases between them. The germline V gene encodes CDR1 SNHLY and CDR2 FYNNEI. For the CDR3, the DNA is TGTGCCAGCAGTAACACTGCGGCAGGGTACTATGGCTACACCTTC. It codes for CASSNTAAGYYGYTF. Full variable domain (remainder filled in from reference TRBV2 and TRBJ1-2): EPEVTQTPSHQVTQMGQEVILRCVPISNHLYFYWYRQILGQKVEFLVSFYNNEISEKSEIFDDQFSVERPDGSNFTLKIRSTKLEDSAMYFCASSNTAAGYYGYTFGSGTRLTVV.

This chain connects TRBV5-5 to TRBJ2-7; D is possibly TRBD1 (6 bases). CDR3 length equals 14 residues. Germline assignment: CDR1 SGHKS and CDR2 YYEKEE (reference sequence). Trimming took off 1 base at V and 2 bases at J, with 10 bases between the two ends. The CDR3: CASSLRGSTYEQYF. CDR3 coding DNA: TGTGCCAGCAGCTTGAGGGGGTCCACCTACGAGCAGTACTTC.

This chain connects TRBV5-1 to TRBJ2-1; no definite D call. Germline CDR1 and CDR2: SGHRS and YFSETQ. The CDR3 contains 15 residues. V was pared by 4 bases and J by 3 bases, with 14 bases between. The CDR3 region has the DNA TGCGCCAGCAGCGCTGTTACAGAGTACTACAATGAGCAGTTCTTC. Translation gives CASSAVTEYYNEQFF.

The CDR3 DNA is TGCAGCGTTGATCGGTACAATGAGCAGTTCTTC. It yields the protein CSVDRYNEQFF. The chain employs TRBV29-1 and TRBJ2-1; D gene ambiguous. Per germline, CDR1 SQVTM and CDR2 ANQGSEA. This CDR3 spans 11 amino acids. Trimming left V 3 bases short and J 4 bases short, with 4 bases between.

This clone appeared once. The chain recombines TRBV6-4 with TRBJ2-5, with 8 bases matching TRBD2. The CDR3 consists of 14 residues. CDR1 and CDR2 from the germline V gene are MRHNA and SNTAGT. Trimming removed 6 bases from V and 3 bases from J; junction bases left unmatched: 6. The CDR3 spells CASSQSGGEETQYF. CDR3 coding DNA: TGTGCCAGCAGCCAATCGGGGGGGGAAGAGACCCAGTACTTC.

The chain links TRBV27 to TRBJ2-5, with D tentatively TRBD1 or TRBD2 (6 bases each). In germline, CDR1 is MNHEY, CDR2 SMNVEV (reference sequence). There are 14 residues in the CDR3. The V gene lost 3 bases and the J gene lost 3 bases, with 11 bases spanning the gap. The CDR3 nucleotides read TGTGCCAGCAGTTTTAGTAGGGGGGAAGAGACCCAGTACTTC. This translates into CASSFSRGEETQYF.

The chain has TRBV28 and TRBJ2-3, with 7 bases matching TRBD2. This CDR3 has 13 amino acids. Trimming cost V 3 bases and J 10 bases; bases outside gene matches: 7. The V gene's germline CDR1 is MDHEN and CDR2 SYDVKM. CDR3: CASSFGGGSAQYF. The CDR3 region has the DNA TGTGCCAGCAGTTTTGGTGGCGGGAGTGCGCAGTATTTT.

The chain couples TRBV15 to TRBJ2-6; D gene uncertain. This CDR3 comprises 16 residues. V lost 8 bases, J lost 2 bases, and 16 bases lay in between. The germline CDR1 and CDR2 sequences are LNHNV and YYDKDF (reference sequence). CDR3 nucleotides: TGTGCCACCTCCAGCCCTTCCGGCCCTGGGGCCAACGTCCTGACTTTC. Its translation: CATSSPSGPGANVLTF.

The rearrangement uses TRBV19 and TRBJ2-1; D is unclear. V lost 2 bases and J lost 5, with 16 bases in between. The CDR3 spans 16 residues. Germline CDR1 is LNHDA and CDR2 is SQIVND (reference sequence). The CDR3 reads CASSIFGRSWDNEQFF. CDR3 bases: TGTGCCAGTAGTATATTTGGTCGGAGCTGGGACAATGAGCAGTTCTTC.

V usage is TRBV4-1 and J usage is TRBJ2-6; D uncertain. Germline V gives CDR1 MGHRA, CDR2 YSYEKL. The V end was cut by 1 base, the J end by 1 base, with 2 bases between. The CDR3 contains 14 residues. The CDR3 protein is CASSQVSGANVLTF. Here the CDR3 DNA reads TGCGCCAGCAGCCAAGTGTCTGGGGCCAACGTCCTGACTTTC.

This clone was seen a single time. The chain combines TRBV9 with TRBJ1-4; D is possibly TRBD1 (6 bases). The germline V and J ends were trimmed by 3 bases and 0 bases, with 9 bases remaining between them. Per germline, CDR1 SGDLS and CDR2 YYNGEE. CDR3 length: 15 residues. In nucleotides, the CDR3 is TGTGCCAGCAGCGAGCGACAGGCAACTAATGAAAAACTGTTTTTT. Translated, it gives CASSERQATNEKLFF.